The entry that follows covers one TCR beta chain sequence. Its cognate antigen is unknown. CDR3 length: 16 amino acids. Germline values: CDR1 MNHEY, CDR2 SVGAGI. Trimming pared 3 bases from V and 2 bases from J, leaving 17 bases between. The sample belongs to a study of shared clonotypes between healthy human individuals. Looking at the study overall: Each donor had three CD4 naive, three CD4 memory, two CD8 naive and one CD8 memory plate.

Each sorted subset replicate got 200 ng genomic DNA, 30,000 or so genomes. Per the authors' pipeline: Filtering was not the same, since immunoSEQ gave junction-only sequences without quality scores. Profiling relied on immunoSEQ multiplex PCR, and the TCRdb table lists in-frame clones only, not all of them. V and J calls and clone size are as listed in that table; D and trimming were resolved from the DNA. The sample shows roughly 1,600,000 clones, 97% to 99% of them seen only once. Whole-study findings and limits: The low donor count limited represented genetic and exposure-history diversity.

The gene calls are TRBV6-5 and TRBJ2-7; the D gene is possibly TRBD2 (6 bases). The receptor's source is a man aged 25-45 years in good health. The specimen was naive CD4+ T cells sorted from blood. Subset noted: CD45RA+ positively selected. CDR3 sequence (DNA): TGTGCCAGCAGTTATGCAGTAACAGGACTAACCTACGAGCAGTACTTC. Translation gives CASSYAVTGLTYEQYF.